These T cell receptor beta chains were read from a single sample in a study of T-cell reconstitution after alpha-beta-depleted transplantation in children. TCRdb ran MiXCR on the PCR reads and lists one entry per CDR3 protein. The table has roughly 50,000 distinct CDR3 sequences, 44% seen once. Source: PBMCs, mostly from graft donor cells, taken 360 days after TCRalphabeta/CD19-depleted stem cell transplant. These receptors came from a male patient younger than 18 who had a stem cell transplant for acute lymphoblastic leukemia, so the T cells may come from the graft donor. Each CDR3 is given without its conserved first and last residue. Each record gives: V gene, clone size, J gene, CDR3 protein. The size entry is marked missing in some rows and otherwise reads once, few, many or a size class.

V gene: TRBV4-2
clone size: NA
J gene: TRBJ2-5
CDR3 protein: ASSLQTGTGVQETQY

V gene: TRBV18
clone size: NA
J gene: TRBJ2-1
CDR3 protein: ASSPRRDRGGNEQF

V gene: TRBV12-3/TRBV12-4
clone size: few
J gene: TRBJ1-1
CDR3 protein: ASIDRGRAEAF

V gene: TRBV10-3
clone size: many
J gene: TRBJ1-3
CDR3 protein: AMGTGTGNTIY

V gene: TRBV7-3
clone size: NA
J gene: TRBJ2-1
CDR3 protein: ASSLTPLAGEGGSYNEQF

V gene: TRBV6-5
clone size: few
J gene: TRBJ2-7
CDR3 protein: ASSYEQGAREQY

V gene: TRBV5-1
clone size: few
J gene: TRBJ1-5
CDR3 protein: ASSLYDRDSNQPQH

V gene: TRBV4-1
clone size: once
J gene: TRBJ2-1
CDR3 protein: ASSQVGLAGNEQF

V gene: TRBV20-1
clone size: NA
J gene: TRBJ2-7
CDR3 protein: SASDIGSYEQY

V gene: TRBV20-1
clone size: NA
J gene: TRBJ2-1
CDR3 protein: SAPSFSSYNEQF

V gene: TRBV5-1
clone size: NA
J gene: TRBJ2-5
CDR3 protein: ASSLAEGRAETQY

V gene: TRBV9
clone size: NA
J gene: TRBJ2-6
CDR3 protein: ASSVVLGSGANVLT

V gene: TRBV12-3/TRBV12-4
clone size: NA
J gene: TRBJ2-3
CDR3 protein: ASSFQGREGTDTQY

V gene: TRBV2
clone size: NA
J gene: TRBJ1-2
CDR3 protein: ASKNSWFYGYT

V gene: TRBV11-1
clone size: NA
J gene: TRBJ2-5
CDR3 protein: ASSLAGLLDGETQY

V gene: TRBV12-3/TRBV12-4
clone size: NA
J gene: TRBJ2-2
CDR3 protein: ASSFGGGELF

V gene: TRBV29-1
clone size: NA
J gene: TRBJ2-4
CDR3 protein: SVDSGGQNIQY

V gene: TRBV11-2
clone size: few
J gene: TRBJ2-3
CDR3 protein: ASSPDGGLAGGTDTQY

V gene: TRBV20-1
clone size: NA
J gene: TRBJ2-3
CDR3 protein: SARLSGGATDTQY

V gene: TRBV12-3/TRBV12-4
clone size: few
J gene: TRBJ2-7
CDR3 protein: ASSLGGLLYYEQY

V gene: TRBV11-2
clone size: NA
J gene: TRBJ2-7
CDR3 protein: ASSPIRNGRVYEQY

V gene: TRBV5-1
clone size: few
J gene: TRBJ1-1
CDR3 protein: ASSYLWTGINTEAF

V gene: TRBV28
clone size: few
J gene: TRBJ2-7
CDR3 protein: ASSPGGYEQY

V gene: TRBV6-1
clone size: once
J gene: TRBJ1-1
CDR3 protein: ASSPTGYTEAF

V gene: TRBV12-3/TRBV12-4
clone size: NA
J gene: TRBJ1-1
CDR3 protein: ASSSPGRWTEAF

V gene: TRBV29-1
clone size: NA
J gene: TRBJ1-2
CDR3 protein: SVELNYGYT

V gene: TRBV29-1
clone size: NA
J gene: TRBJ1-2
CDR3 protein: SVERGDLNYGYT

V gene: TRBV5-5
clone size: NA
J gene: TRBJ2-5
CDR3 protein: ASSPLGQGYQETQY

V gene: TRBV20-1
clone size: few
J gene: TRBJ1-1
CDR3 protein: SSRSPIWVEDTEAF

V gene: TRBV4-1
clone size: NA
J gene: TRBJ1-1
CDR3 protein: ASSQGSWAADTEAF

V gene: TRBV27
clone size: NA
J gene: TRBJ2-3
CDR3 protein: ASKDSTSSTDTQY

V gene: TRBV29-1
clone size: NA
J gene: TRBJ1-4
CDR3 protein: SVEVVGKLF

V gene: TRBV12-3/TRBV12-4
clone size: few
J gene: TRBJ1-5
CDR3 protein: ASSGQGALQPQH

V gene: TRBV29-1
clone size: NA
J gene: TRBJ2-3
CDR3 protein: SVAGVRQGADTQY